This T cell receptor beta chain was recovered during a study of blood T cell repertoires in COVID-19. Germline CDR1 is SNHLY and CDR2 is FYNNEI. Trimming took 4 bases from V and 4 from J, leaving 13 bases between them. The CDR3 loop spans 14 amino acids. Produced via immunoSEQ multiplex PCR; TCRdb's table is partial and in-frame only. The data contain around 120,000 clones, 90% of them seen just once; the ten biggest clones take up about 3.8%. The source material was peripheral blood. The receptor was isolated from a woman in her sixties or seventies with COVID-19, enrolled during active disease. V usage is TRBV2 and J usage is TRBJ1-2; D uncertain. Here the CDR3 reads CASSVYQATYGYTF. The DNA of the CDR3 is TGTGCCAGCAGTGTGTATCAGGCGACCTATGGCTACACCTTC.